This T cell receptor (beta chain) is from a study of a mutant IDH1 vaccine in newly diagnosed glioma. This CDR3 has 12 amino acids. CDR1 is SQVTM and CDR2 is ANQGSEA in the germline V gene. J was trimmed by 4 bases and V by 5 bases; bases with no gene match: 2. Comments on this clone: Its antigen is undetermined.

Indicated time point: week 35, safety follow-up. Vaccination comprised doses that each held 300 ug of mutant IDH1 20-mer peptide, plus topical imiquimod. TCRdb keeps only in-frame clones here, not all; method: immunoSEQ multiplex PCR. The table lists tens of thousands of clones, 78% of them singletons. This rearrangement joins TRBV29-1 to TRBJ2-3, with TRBD1 matching over 8 bases. The sequencing here drew on PBMCs, taken from a glioma patient whose treatment included an IDH1 peptide vaccine. The TCR originated in a woman aged 40 to 50 with glioma. This chain's CDR3 is CSVTGQADTQYF. The CDR3 DNA reads TGCAGCGTTACGGGACAGGCAGATACGCAGTATTTT.